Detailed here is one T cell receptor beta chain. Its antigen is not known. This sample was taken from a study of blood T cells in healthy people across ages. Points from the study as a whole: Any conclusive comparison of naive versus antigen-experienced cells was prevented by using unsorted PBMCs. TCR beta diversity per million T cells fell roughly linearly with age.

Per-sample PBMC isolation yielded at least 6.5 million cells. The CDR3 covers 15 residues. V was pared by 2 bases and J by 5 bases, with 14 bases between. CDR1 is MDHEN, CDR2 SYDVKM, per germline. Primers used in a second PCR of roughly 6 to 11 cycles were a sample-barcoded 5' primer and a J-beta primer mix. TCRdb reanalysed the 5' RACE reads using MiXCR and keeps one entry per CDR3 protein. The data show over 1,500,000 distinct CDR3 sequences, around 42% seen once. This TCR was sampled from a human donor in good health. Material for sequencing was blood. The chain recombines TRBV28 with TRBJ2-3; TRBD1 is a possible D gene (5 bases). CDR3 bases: TGTGCCAGCAGTTTACAAGGACACTCGCGAGATACGCAGTATTTT. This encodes CASSLQGHSRDTQYF.